Listed here is a single T cell receptor beta chain. The treatment: oral pan-JAK inhibitor, 5-10 mg twice daily. Sampling of alopecia areata patients yielded lesional scalp punch biopsies as well as peripheral blood. Investigators isolated RNA and reverse transcribed it into cDNA to act as the sequencing template. Method: immunoSEQ multiplex PCR; TCRdb's copy keeps in-frame clones and lacks some. The sample has roughly 100,000 clones, 65% to 90% seen once; the top ten hold around 10%. This entry is derived from a study of CD8+ T cells in alopecia areata. For the study at large: Twice a day, 5 to 10 mg of oral tofacitinib was administered to treated patients.

The CDR3 loop spans 16 amino acids. CDR1 is SGHTA and CDR2 is FQGNSA in the germline V gene. V shed 5 bases and J 3 bases; nucleotides not matched to a gene: 13. The source is a human donor with alopecia areata. Source: CD8+ T cells sorted from blood, taken between weeks 30 and 35, from a patient treated with tofacitinib. The chain combines TRBV7-2 with TRBJ2-7; 7 bases align to TRBD1. The CDR3 DNA reads as TGTGCCAGCAGCCAGAAGACAGGGATGCGCATCTACGAGCAGTACTTC. Amino acids: CASSQKTGMRIYEQYF.